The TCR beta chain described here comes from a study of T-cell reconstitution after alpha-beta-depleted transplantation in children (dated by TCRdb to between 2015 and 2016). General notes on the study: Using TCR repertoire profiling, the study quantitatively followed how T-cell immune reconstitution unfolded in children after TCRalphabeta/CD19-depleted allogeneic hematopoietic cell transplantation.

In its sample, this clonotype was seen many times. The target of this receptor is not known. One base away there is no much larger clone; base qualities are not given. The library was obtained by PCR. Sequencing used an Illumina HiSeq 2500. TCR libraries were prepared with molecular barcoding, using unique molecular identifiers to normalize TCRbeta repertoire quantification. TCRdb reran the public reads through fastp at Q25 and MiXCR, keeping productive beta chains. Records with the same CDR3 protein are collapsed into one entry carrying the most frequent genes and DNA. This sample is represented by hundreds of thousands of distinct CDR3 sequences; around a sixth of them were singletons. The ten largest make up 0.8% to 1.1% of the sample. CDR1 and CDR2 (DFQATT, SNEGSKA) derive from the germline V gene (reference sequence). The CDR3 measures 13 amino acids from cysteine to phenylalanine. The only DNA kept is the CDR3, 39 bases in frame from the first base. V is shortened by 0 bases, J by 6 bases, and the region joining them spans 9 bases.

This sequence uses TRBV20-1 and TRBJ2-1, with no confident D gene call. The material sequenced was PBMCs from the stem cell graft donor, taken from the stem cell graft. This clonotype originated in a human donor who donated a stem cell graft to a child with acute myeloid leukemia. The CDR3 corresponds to CSARDIVSNEQFF. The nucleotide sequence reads TGCAGTGCTAGAGATATAGTTAGCAATGAGCAGTTCTTC.